One T cell receptor beta chain is described in this entry. The antigen is not known. Library construction for TCR beta used iRepertoire HTBI primers and Arm-PCR of CDR3 regions. TCRdb re-derived calls from the multiplex PCR reads in MiXCR, one entry per CDR3 protein. The table lists 400,000 to 600,000 distinct CDR3 sequences, 20% to 25% of them singletons. Time point noted: persistent/refractory GD, antithyroid drugs over 5 years with positive TRAb. RNA extracted from PBMCs served as the sequencing template. Looked up from germline, CDR1 is MNHEY and CDR2 is SVGEGT. There are 15 residues in the CDR3. The ends were cut back, 5 bases at V and 2 bases at J, with 16 bases in the middle. The data belong to a study of regulatory T cells in long-lasting Graves disease. Study-level points and caveats: Persistent patients had a count of shared public clonotypes (about 2,700) that exceeded that of new patients (about 930). When disease was persistent, TRBV28, TRBJ1-2 and TRBJ2-5 were the favored segments.

The rearrangement uses TRBV6-2 or TRBV6-3 and TRBJ2-7; D possibly corresponds to TRBD2 (6 bases). The clonotype comes from a female donor with Graves disease. Sequenced material: peripheral blood mononuclear cells (PBMCs), taken when the disease was refractory, from a patient treated with antithyroid drugs. The CDR3 spells CASSGIGRGTYEQYF. CDR3 bases: TGTGCCAGCAGTGGCATCGGACGGGGGACCTACGAGCAGTACTTC.